This T cell receptor (beta chain) was sequenced during a study of T cell responses to AZD1222 COVID-19 vaccine. This table comes from immunoSEQ multiplex PCR, and its TCRdb copy is limited to in-frame clones, with some not included. The sample includes about 97,000 clones, nearly 90% of them seen just once. The CDR3 is 13 amino acids. V shed 0 bases and J shed 6 bases, with 5 bases lying between them. Germline V CDR1 and CDR2: MGHRA, YSYEKL. The sequences come from peripheral blood, collected on day 0 of AZD1222 vaccination. The chain combines TRBV4-1 with TRBJ2-2; D remains ambiguous. The clonotype was recovered from an adult in good health. The CDR3 DNA sequence: TGCGCCAGCAGCCAAGATCTGGCCGGGGAGCTGTTTTTT. Protein sequence: CASSQDLAGELFF.